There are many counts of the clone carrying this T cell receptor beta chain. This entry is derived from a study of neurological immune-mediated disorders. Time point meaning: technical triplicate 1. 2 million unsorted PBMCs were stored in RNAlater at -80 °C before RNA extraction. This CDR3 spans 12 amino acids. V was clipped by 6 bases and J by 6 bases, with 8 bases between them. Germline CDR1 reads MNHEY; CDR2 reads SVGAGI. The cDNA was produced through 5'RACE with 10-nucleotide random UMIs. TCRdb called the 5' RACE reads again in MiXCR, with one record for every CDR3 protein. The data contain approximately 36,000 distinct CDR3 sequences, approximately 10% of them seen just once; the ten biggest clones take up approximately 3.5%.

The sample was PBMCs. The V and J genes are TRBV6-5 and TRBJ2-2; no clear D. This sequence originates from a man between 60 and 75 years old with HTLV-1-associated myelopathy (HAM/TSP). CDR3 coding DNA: TGTGCCAGCAGCCACGGGTCCGGGGAGCTGTTTTTT. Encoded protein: CASSHGSGELFF.